These 23 T cell receptor beta chains share one sample of origin, sequenced in a study of cytomegalovirus exposure and HLA in healthy donors. The PCR was carried out with 60 Vbeta primers and 13 Jbeta primers. Profiling relied on immunoSEQ multiplex PCR, and the TCRdb table lists in-frame clones only, not all of them. Counted here are over 130,000 clones, approximately 67% occurring once; the ten biggest clones make up under 7.5%. What was sequenced was PBMCs. The receptors derive from a woman aged 55-70 years in good health and CMV-seronegative.

Regarding this clone: The germline gene is not matched at one end of the junction; a read error may be the cause. The chain combines TRBV28 with TRBJ1-2, with 7 bases matching TRBD1. Germline loops: CDR1 MDHEN, CDR2 SYDVKM. This CDR3 is built from 14 residues. CDR3 sequence: CAGRGNRNGYGYTF. The CDR3 DNA reads as TGTGCCGGCAGGGGGAACAGGAACGGGTATGGCTACACCTTC.

The chain is built from TRBV5-1 and TRBJ1-2, with D unresolved. V gave up 0 bases and J gave up 4 bases, with 13 bases separating them. CDR1 is SGHRS and CDR2 is YFSETQ in the germline V gene. The CDR3 runs to 15 residues. The CDR3 is CASSLDVTSFYGYTF. The CDR3, as DNA: TGCGCCAGCAGCTTGGACGTTACCAGTTTCTATGGCTACACCTTC.

The chain links TRBV2 to TRBJ2-3, with 8 bases fitting TRBD1. Germline CDR1 reads SNHLY; CDR2 reads FYNNEI. The CDR3 has 15 residues. V lost 1 base and J lost 5; bases outside the gene matches: 5. In nucleotides, the CDR3 is TGTGCCAGCAGTGAAGGAGGACAGGGAATAGATACGCAGTATTTT. Protein sequence: CASSEGGQGIDTQYF. Together with reference TRBV2 and TRBJ2-3, the CDR3 gives the full variable domain: EPEVTQTPSHQVTQMGQEVILRCVPISNHLYFYWYRQILGQKVEFLVSFYNNEISEKSEIFDDQFSVERPDGSNFTLKIRSTKLEDSAMYFCASSEGGQGIDTQYFGPGTRLTVL.

The chain joins TRBV6-5 to TRBJ2-1, with 7 bases identical to TRBD2. Trimming took 4 bases from V and 6 from J; bases not matched to a gene: 12. This CDR3 has 16 residues. CDR1 is MNHEY and CDR2 is SVGAGI in the germline V gene. CDR3 sequence: CASSSGAGTFLNEQFF. The CDR3 nucleotides are TGTGCCAGCAGTTCCGGAGCGGGGACTTTCCTCAATGAGCAGTTCTTC.

This clone was counted once. The V call is TRBV6-6, the J call TRBJ2-3, with 9 bases matching TRBD2. The CDR3 has 15 amino acids. Looked up from germline, CDR1 is MNHNY and CDR2 is SVGAGI (reference sequence). Trimming at V came to 10 bases and at J to 7 bases, leaving 15 bases not matched to a gene. In nucleotides, the CDR3 is TGTGCCATCCCGGGACTAGCCAAATGGCGGAATACGCAGTATTTT. As protein: CAIPGLAKWRNTQYF.

This chain joins TRBV14 and TRBJ2-1; tentatively, D is TRBD2 (6 bases). V was clipped by 4 bases and J by 7 bases, with 17 bases between them. CDR1 and CDR2 from the germline V gene are SGHDN and FVKESK. The CDR3 sequence is 15 residues long. This chain's CDR3 is CASSLVASAWNEQFF. The CDR3 DNA sequence: TGTGCCAGCAGCCTGGTGGCTAGCGCCTGGAATGAGCAGTTCTTC.

The J gene is TRBJ2-7, the V gene TRBV21-1; TRBD2 is the table's D call, not checked against the DNA. TRBV21-1 is reported as a pseudogene. There are 14 residues in the CDR3. The CDR3 coding sequence is TGTGCCAGCAGCAGGGTAGCGGGATTGGTAGAGCAGTACTTC. It translates to CASSRVAGLVEQYF.

The genes are TRBV6-1 and TRBJ1-5; tentatively, D is TRBD1 (5 bases). Per germline, CDR1 MNHNS and CDR2 SASEGT. This CDR3 spans 13 amino acids. V lost 7 bases, J lost 6 bases, and 13 bases lay in between. The CDR3 nucleotides read TGTGCCAGCATGGGCCAGGGCTTTCAGCCCCAGCATTTT. Amino acids: CASMGQGFQPQHF.

The chain employs TRBV2 and TRBJ2-7; 8 bases align to TRBD2. Germline CDR1 is SNHLY and CDR2 is FYNNEI. The ends lost 10 bases at V and 6 bases at J; junction bases unmatched: 11. The CDR3 spans 13 residues. CDR3 protein: CATHGGARTEQYF. As DNA, the CDR3 is TGTGCCACCCACGGGGGGGCCAGGACCGAGCAGTACTTC. The full variable domain, its missing parts supplied by reference TRBV2 and TRBJ2-7, is EPEVTQTPSHQVTQMGQEVILRCVPISNHLYFYWYRQILGQKVEFLVSFYNNEISEKSEIFDDQFSVERPDGSNFTLKIRSTKLEDSAMYFCATHGGARTEQYFGPGTRLTVT.

The chain combines TRBV19 with TRBJ2-7; unclear D gene. Germline V gene data show CDR1 as LNHDA and CDR2 as SQIVND (reference sequence). V gave up 4 bases and J gave up 9 bases, with 16 bases separating them. The CDR3 runs 13 residues. CDR3 loop: CASSNSIFTMQYF. DNA of the CDR3: TGTGCCAGTAGTAACAGCATATTTACGATGCAGTACTTC.

The rearrangement uses TRBV11-2 and TRBJ1-1; D might be TRBD1 (5 bases). The CDR3 runs 12 residues. V lost 4 bases and J 10 bases, leaving 13 bases between the germline ends. The V gene's germline CDR1 is SGHAT and CDR2 FQNNGV. The CDR3 DNA reads as TGTGCCAGCAGCTCCAGGGTGGGGTTAGCTTTCTTT. This codes for CASSSRVGLAFF.

The chain couples TRBV6-1 to TRBJ1-3, with D unresolved. The CDR3 runs to 17 residues. Between the trimmed V and J ends, which lost 0 bases and 0 bases, there was a span of 12 bases. Per the germline V gene, CDR1 is MNHNS and CDR2 is SASEGT. The CDR3 reads CASSEALRPSSGNTIYF. DNA for the CDR3: TGTGCCAGCAGTGAAGCCCTCCGTCCGAGCTCTGGAAACACCATATATTTT.

This sequence joins TRBV6-5 and TRBJ2-2, with a possible D match to TRBD1 (8 bases). The CDR3 runs to 14 residues. V was cut by 6 bases and J by 4 bases, with 12 bases left in between. Germline CDR1 and CDR2: MNHEY and SVGAGI. The CDR3 region is CASRTGEGTGELFF. CDR3 in DNA: TGTGCCAGCAGGACAGGGGAGGGCACCGGGGAGCTGTTTTTT.

The gene calls are TRBV5-6 and TRBJ2-7, with a tentative D call TRBD1 (6 bases). CDR1 is SGHDT and CDR2 is YYEEEE in the germline V gene. The CDR3 is 15 residues long. Trimming removed 4 bases at V and 2 bases at J, with 16 bases between. In DNA, the CDR3 is TGTGCCAGCAGCGCACCGGGACACCCTACCTACGAGCAGTACTTC. Translated: CASSAPGHPTYEQYF.

The V call is TRBV9, the J call TRBJ1-6; 8 bases line up with TRBD1. Germline-derived CDR1 and CDR2 are SGDLS and YYNGEE. The CDR3 contains 15 residues. The ends lost 1 base at V and 7 bases at J; junction bases unmatched: 4. CDR3 in amino acids: CASSVTRGPNSPLHF. The CDR3 DNA follows: TGTGCCAGCAGCGTAACCAGGGGGCCGAATTCACCCCTCCACTTT.

Only a few counts were recorded for this clone. The chain is built from TRBV5-4 and TRBJ2-3; D gene ambiguous. The CDR3 consists of 15 residues. Trimming removed 3 bases at V and 2 bases at J, with 13 bases between. The germline V gene encodes CDR1 SGHNT and CDR2 YYREEE (reference sequence). CDR3 in amino acids: CASSSIGGYTDTQYF. The DNA of the CDR3 is TGTGCCAGCAGCTCTATTGGCGGATACACAGATACGCAGTATTTT.

The chain carries TRBV7-9 and TRBJ1-2; no clear D gene. Germline V gives CDR1 SEHNR, CDR2 FQNEAQ (reference sequence). The ends were cut back, 3 bases at V and 8 bases at J, with 13 bases in the middle. CDR3 length: 13 residues. The CDR3 here is CASSFEGGRGYTF. The DNA of the CDR3 is TGTGCCAGCAGCTTTGAAGGCGGTCGGGGCTACACCTTC.

This clone was observed a few times. The rearrangement uses TRBV11-3 and TRBJ2-1; 10 bases line up with TRBD2. This CDR3 is built from 16 residues. Germline assignment: CDR1 SGHNT and CDR2 YENEEA. With 5 bases clipped from V and 6 bases from J, the junction kept 10 bases outside the gene matches. This CDR3 reads CASSRSSGGAINEQFF. For the CDR3, the DNA is TGTGCCAGCAGCCGTAGCAGCGGGGGGGCCATCAATGAGCAGTTCTTC.

This clone has more than one count but fewer than ten. The chain has TRBV13 and TRBJ2-7; D ambiguous. Between the trimmed V and J ends, which lost 0 bases and 0 bases, there was a span of 9 bases. CDR1 and CDR2 from the germline V gene are PRHDT and FYEKMQ (reference sequence). The length of the CDR3 is 15 residues. The CDR3 DNA sequence: TGTGCCAGCAGCTTAGGTGGTCCTAGCTCCTACGAGCAGTACTTC. This translates into CASSLGGPSSYEQYF.

Details on this clone: This CDR3 is also generated by other DNA sequences in the sample. The V call is TRBV14, the J call TRBJ2-3; D possibly corresponds to TRBD1 (6 bases). Germline lookup yields CDR1 SGHDN and CDR2 FVKESK. The V end was cut by 2 bases, the J end by 0 bases, with 12 bases between. The CDR3 consists of 16 residues. CDR3 region: CASSQWGRGSTDTQYF. CDR3 DNA: TGTGCCAGCAGCCAATGGGGTAGGGGGAGCACAGATACGCAGTATTTT.

This clone was seen more than once but under ten times. The chain combines TRBV29-1 with TRBJ2-7; TRBD1 is a possible D gene (5 bases). The CDR3 spans 11 residues. CDR1 and CDR2 from the germline V gene are SQVTM and ANQGSEA. Trimming took off 5 bases at V and 8 bases at J, with 13 bases between the two ends. The CDR3 DNA sequence: TGCAGCGTTTATCAGGGTTTCCAGCAGTACTTC. Protein product: CSVYQGFQQYF.

The table lists this clone with a few counts. This chain joins TRBV6-6 and TRBJ1-1; the match to TRBD1 covers 9 bases. There are 14 residues in the CDR3. CDR1 and CDR2 (germline): MNHNY, SVGAGI (reference sequence). Germline trimming cut 5 bases from V and 5 bases from J; bases unmatched to any gene: 6. This CDR3 is CASSQTGGGTEAFF. The CDR3 bases are TGTGCCAGCAGTCAGACAGGGGGAGGTACTGAAGCTTTCTTT.

This clone showed up just once. This rearrangement joins TRBV5-4 to TRBJ1-1, with 11 bases aligning to TRBD1. Germline CDR1 and CDR2: SGHNT and YYREEE (reference sequence). This CDR3 is built from 14 residues. The V segment lost 5 bases and the J segment 8 bases; nucleotides outside the gene matches: 8. CDR3 sequence: CASRRDRGSWEAFF. Here the CDR3 DNA reads TGTGCCAGCAGACGGGACAGGGGGAGTTGGGAAGCTTTCTTT.